The 7 T cell receptor beta chains below come from one sample, sequenced in a study of blood T cell repertoires in COVID-19. Some clones are missing from TCRdb's copy, which holds only in-frame ones; the method was immunoSEQ multiplex PCR. This table holds approximately 220,000 clones, roughly 89% found once. Specimen: peripheral blood. Every receptor here comes from a man in his fifties or sixties who had recovered from COVID-19.

This chain links TRBV7-2 with TRBJ2-2; 8 bases agree with TRBD2. The V segment lost 8 bases and the J segment 8 bases; nucleotides outside the gene matches: 10. Germline CDR1 and CDR2: SGHTA and FQGNSA. The CDR3 totals 14 residues. The CDR3 reads CASRGGLSYGELFF. The CDR3 nucleotides read TGTGCCAGCCGGGGGGGGCTCTCATATGGGGAGCTGTTTTTT.

The rearrangement joins TRBV9 to TRBJ1-1; D is possibly TRBD1 (5 bases). The CDR3 runs to 14 residues. Germline-derived CDR1 and CDR2 are SGDLS and YYNGEE. V was pared by 0 bases and J by 5 bases, with 11 bases between. Here the CDR3 DNA reads TGTGCCAGCAGCGTAGTGGGGGGAGAGACTGAAGCTTTCTTT. Encoded protein: CASSVVGGETEAFF.

The chain is built from TRBV27 and TRBJ2-2, with D perhaps matching TRBD2 (7 bases). CDR3 length: 15 amino acids. CDR1 MNHEY and CDR2 SMNVEV come from the germline V gene (reference sequence). V was trimmed by 5 bases and J by 4 bases, leaving 14 bases between them. The CDR3 loop reads CASSPRGAGTGELFF. In nucleotides, the CDR3 is TGTGCCAGCAGTCCCCGGGGGGCCGGCACCGGGGAGCTGTTTTTT.

Concerning this clone: This CDR3 is also generated by other DNA sequences in the sample. The chain recombines TRBV28 with TRBJ2-7; 7 bases match TRBD1. The ends lost 4 bases at V and 1 base at J; junction bases unmatched: 1. Germline lookup yields CDR1 MDHEN and CDR2 SYDVKM. This CDR3 has 13 residues. The CDR3: CASSSGQSYEQYF. In DNA form, the CDR3 reads TGTGCCAGCAGTTCGGGACAGTCCTACGAGCAGTACTTC.

The chain is built from TRBV3-1 (or the pseudogene TRBV3-2) and TRBJ2-1, with 10 bases matching TRBD2. V gave up 3 bases and J gave up 4 bases; unmatched junction bases: 6. The CDR3 is made up of 16 amino acids. Germline V lookup: CDR1 LGHDT, CDR2 YNNKEL (reference sequence). CDR3 bases: TGTGCCAGCAGCCATTGGGCTAGCGGGGGATACAATGAGCAGTTCTTC. Protein: CASSHWASGGYNEQFF.

The genes are TRBV5-4 and TRBJ1-4, with a weak D call TRBD1 (5 bases). V lost 1 base, J lost 7 bases, and 11 bases lay in between. Germline CDR1 reads SGHNT; CDR2 reads YYREEE (reference sequence). The CDR3 is made up of 14 amino acids. The CDR3 sequence is CASSLQGSTEKLFF. The CDR3 nucleotides read TGTGCCAGCAGCTTGCAGGGATCGACTGAAAAACTGTTTTTT.

This chain links TRBV11-2 with TRBJ2-6; TRBD2 matches 8 bases. V dropped 5 bases and J dropped 1; count of bases not matched to a gene: 7. This CDR3 spans 17 amino acids. In germline, CDR1 is SGHAT, CDR2 FQNNGV. The CDR3 sequence: CASSGFGGGSGANVLTF. The CDR3 DNA reads TGTGCCAGCAGCGGATTCGGCGGGGGGTCTGGGGCCAACGTCCTGACTTTC.